What follows are 9 T cell receptor beta chains derived from one specimen sequenced in a study of blood T cell repertoires in COVID-19. Here immunoSEQ multiplex PCR was the method, and the copy in TCRdb shows in-frame clones only, minus some. The data show around 180,000 clones, 85% to 90% seen once. Sequencing used peripheral blood. The receptors originated from a person aged 65 to 85 with COVID-19, enrolled during active disease.

The chain is built from TRBV5-1 and TRBJ2-5; possibly TRBD2 for D (6 bases). The CDR3 contains 15 residues. Trimming removed 0 bases from V and 5 bases from J, with 14 bases in between. Germline-derived CDR1 and CDR2 are SGHRS and YFSETQ. The CDR3: CASSLGLGERETQYF. The DNA for the CDR3 is TGCGCCAGCAGCTTGGGACTAGGGGAGCGGGAGACCCAGTACTTC.

The rearrangement joins TRBV7-9 to TRBJ2-1, with a weak D call TRBD2 (5 bases). CDR1 is SEHNR and CDR2 is FQNEAQ in the germline V gene (reference sequence). The CDR3 length is 14 residues. Trimming cost V 1 base and J 6 bases, with 10 bases left between them. The CDR3 region is CASSLDRGFNEQFF. The CDR3 DNA follows: TGTGCCAGCAGCTTAGATCGGGGATTCAATGAGCAGTTCTTC.

The chain carries TRBV27 and TRBJ1-5, with D possibly being TRBD1 (6 bases). The CDR3 runs to 15 residues. Germline V lookup: CDR1 MNHEY, CDR2 SMNVEV (reference sequence). Trimming took off 6 bases at V and 5 bases at J, with 17 bases between the two ends. The CDR3 here is CASRPGTSGHQPQHF. The CDR3 nucleotides read TGTGCCAGCAGACCAGGGACATCGGGACATCAGCCCCAGCATTTT.

The rearrangement links TRBV7-7 to TRBJ2-5, with a tentative D call TRBD1 (6 bases). This CDR3 region has 13 residues. V was shortened by 4 bases and J by 3 bases, with 9 bases between the two germline ends. Germline V lookup: CDR1 SSHAT, CDR2 FNYEAQ (reference sequence). CDR3 amino acids: CASSSWTEETQYF. The DNA for the CDR3 is TGTGCCAGCAGCTCCTGGACAGAAGAGACCCAGTACTTC.

CDR3 amino acids: CASSLLGVAYEQYF. The CDR3 DNA reads TGTGCCAGCAGTTTACTGGGAGTGGCCTACGAGCAGTACTTC. V and J are TRBV28 and TRBJ2-7, with TRBD2 as a possible D gene (5 bases). V shed 2 bases and J shed 2 bases, with 10 bases lying between them. The CDR3 has 14 residues. CDR1 and CDR2 (germline): MDHEN, SYDVKM.

This sequence joins TRBV5-6 and TRBJ2-7; D gene unclear. The CDR3 has 13 amino acids. Trimming stripped 4 bases from V and 5 bases from J, with 13 bases between. Germline V CDR1 and CDR2: SGHDT, YYEEEE. The CDR3 reads CASSHRSGNEQYF. CDR3 coding DNA: TGTGCCAGCAGCCACCGGAGTGGTAACGAGCAGTACTTC.

V is TRBV15 and J is TRBJ1-2; possible D gene TRBD1, 5 bases. CDR3 length: 14 amino acids. V dropped 0 bases and J dropped 4 bases, with 9 bases sitting between them. Germline CDR1 is LNHNV and CDR2 is YYDKDF (reference sequence). CDR3 nucleotides: TGTGCCACCAGCAGAGATGGGGCAGGCTATGGCTACACCTTC. Translated: CATSRDGAGYGYTF.

V gene TRBV6-2 or TRBV6-3 combines with J gene TRBJ1-1; D not resolved. V was clipped by 0 bases and J by 5 bases, with 13 bases between them. The CDR3 sequence is 15 residues long. Germline loops: CDR1 MNHEY, CDR2 SVGEGT. This chain's CDR3 is CASSYSISSGTEAFF. DNA of the CDR3: TGTGCCAGCAGTTACTCGATTTCGAGTGGTACTGAAGCTTTCTTT.

The CDR3 here is CSARVGPGCTF. The CDR3 nucleotides read TGCAGTGCTAGGGTGGGGCCAGGGTGCACCTTC. The rearrangement joins TRBV20-1 to TRBJ1-2; possibly TRBD1 for D (5 bases). CDR1 is DFQATT, CDR2 SNEGSKA, per germline (reference sequence). Trimming shortened V by 3 bases and J by 13 bases, and 15 bases separated the two germline ends. CDR3 length: 11 amino acids.